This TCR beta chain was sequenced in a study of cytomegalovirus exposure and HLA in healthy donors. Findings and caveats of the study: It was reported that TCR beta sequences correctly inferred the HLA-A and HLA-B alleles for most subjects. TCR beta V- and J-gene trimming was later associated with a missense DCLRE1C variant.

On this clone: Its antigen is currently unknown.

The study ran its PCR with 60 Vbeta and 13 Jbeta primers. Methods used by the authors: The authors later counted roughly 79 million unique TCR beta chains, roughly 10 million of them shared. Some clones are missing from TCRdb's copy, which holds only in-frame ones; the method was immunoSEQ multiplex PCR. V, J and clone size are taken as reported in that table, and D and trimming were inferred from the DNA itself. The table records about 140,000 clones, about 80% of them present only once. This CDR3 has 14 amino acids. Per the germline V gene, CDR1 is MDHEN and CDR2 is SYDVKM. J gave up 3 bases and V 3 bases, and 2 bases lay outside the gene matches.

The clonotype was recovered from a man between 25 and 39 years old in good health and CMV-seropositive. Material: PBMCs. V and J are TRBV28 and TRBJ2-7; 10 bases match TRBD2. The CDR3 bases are TGTGCCAGCAGTTTGACTAGCGGGTACTACGAGCAGTACTTC. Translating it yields CASSLTSGYYEQYF.